The clone carrying this T cell receptor (beta chain) was counted once. Its antigen is unidentified. The data were taken from a study of OX40 agonist ivuxolimab in advanced cancers. About the research overall: The group had a mean age of about 60 years, ranged from about 23 to 85, and was 80% to 90% male. Enrollees could have had prior anti-PD-1, anti-PD-L1 or anti-CTLA-4 therapy, which about 40% had received. Study findings and constraints: Expanded clones belonging to CD8+ T cells outnumbered, on average, those of CD4+. Partial responders treated at 0.1-3.0 mg/kg exhibited clonal expansion among the lowest measured.

The CDR3 extends over 17 amino acids. Data came from immunoSEQ multiplex PCR; TCRdb stores just in-frame clones and leaves some out. The repertoire has approximately 76,000 clones, around 90% of them found once; the top ten carry 10% to 15%. This sample comprised CD4+ or CD8+ T cells sorted from blood, obtained in a trial of the OX40 agonist ivuxolimab. This TCR was sampled from an adult with an advanced solid tumor such as melanoma, head and neck, liver or kidney cancer. This sequence joins TRBV21-1 and TRBJ1-6. TRBV21-1 is a known pseudogene. The CDR3 sequence: CASSTLSGTPGDSPLHF. CDR3 nucleotides: TGTGCCAGCAGCACGCTATCCGGGACGCCGGGGGATTCACCCCTCCACTTT.